This section outlines one T cell receptor (beta chain) sequence together with its context. Antigen: not known. A much larger clone differs from this one at a single base, so this may be a read error. Active moderate-to-severe ophthalmopathy, Clinical Activity Score at least 3, NOSPECS at least 4, under 3 months' duration. PBMCs came from 10 ml fresh peripheral blood. This sample is part of a study of T cells in Graves' hyperthyroidism and ophthalmopathy. Points from the study as a whole: Through a model of 13 V-J features, ophthalmopathy was separated from stable hyperthyroidism. Blood shared most expanded thyroid clonotypes above 0.001.

Germline assignment: CDR1 SGHTA and CDR2 FQGTGA. Losses at the gene ends were 4 bases for V and 0 bases for J; bases not matched to a gene: 17. This CDR3 has 20 amino acids. Amplified TCR beta CDR3 regions derived from RNA transcripts. During a first-round RT-PCR of the TCR CDR3, the HTBI primer set was used. TCRdb passed the multiplex PCR reads through MiXCR, listing each CDR3 protein once. The table includes about 640,000 distinct CDR3 sequences, 14% detected once. The chain recombines TRBV7-3 with TRBJ2-2, with 7 nucleotides matching TRBD1. This sequence originates from a woman aged 45 to 65 with Graves' ophthalmopathy. The sample consisted of blood. CDR3 nucleotide sequence: TGTGCCAGCAGCTCCCTCGCCCCGGGACAGCTTACCGCGAACACCGGGGAGCTGTTTTTT. Its translation: CASSSLAPGQLTANTGELFF.